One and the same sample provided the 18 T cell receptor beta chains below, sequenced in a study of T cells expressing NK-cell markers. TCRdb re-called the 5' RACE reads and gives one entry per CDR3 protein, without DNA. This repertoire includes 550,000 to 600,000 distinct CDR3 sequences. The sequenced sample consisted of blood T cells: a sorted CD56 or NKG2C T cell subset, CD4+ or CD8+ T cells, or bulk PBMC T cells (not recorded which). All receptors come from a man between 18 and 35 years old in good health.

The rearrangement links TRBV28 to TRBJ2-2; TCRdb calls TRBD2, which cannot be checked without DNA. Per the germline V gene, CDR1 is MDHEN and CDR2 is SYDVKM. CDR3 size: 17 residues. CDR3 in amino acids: CASSPTLTSGGPSGLFF. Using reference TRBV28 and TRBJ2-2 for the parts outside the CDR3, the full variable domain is DVKVTQSSRYLVKRTGEKVFLECVQDMDHENMFWYRQDPGLGLRLIYFSYDVKMKEKGDIPEGYSVSREKKERFSLILESASTNQTSMYLCASSPTLTSGGPSGLFFGEGSRLTVL.

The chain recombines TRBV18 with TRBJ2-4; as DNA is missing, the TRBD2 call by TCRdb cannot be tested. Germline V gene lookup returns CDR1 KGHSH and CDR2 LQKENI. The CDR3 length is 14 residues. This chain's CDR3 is CASSPERGKNIQYF. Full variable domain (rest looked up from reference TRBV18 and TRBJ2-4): NAGVMQNPRHLVRRRGQEARLRCSPMKGHSHVYWYRQLPEEGLKFMVYLQKENIIDESGMPKERFSAEFPKEGPSILRIQQVVRGDSAAYFCASSPERGKNIQYFGAGTRLSVL.

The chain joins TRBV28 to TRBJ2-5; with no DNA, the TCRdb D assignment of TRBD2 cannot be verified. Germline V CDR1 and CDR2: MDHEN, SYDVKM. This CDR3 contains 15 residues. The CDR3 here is CASTSDFQNQETQYF.

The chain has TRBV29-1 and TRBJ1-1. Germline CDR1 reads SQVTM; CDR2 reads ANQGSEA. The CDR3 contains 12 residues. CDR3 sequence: CSAGTARTEAFF.

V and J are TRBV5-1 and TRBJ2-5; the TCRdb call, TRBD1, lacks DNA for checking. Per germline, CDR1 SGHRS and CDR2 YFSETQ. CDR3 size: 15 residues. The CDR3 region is CASSSMGGGQETQYF.

CDR3 amino acids: CASSRSTEVTEAFF. V is TRBV6-2 or TRBV6-3 and J is TRBJ1-1. CDR1 is MNHEY, CDR2 SVGEGT, per germline. The CDR3 totals 14 residues.

CDR3 protein: CSASGPTSAEAFF. The chain links TRBV20-1 to TRBJ1-1. The CDR3 extends over 13 amino acids. Germline loops: CDR1 DFQATT, CDR2 SNEGSKA (reference sequence).

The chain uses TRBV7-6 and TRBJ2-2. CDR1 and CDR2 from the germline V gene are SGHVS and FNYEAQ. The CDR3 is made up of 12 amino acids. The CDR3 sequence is CASSFRTSELFF.

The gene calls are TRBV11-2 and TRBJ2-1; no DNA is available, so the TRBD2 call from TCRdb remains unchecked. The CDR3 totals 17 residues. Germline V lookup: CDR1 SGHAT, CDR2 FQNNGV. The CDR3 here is CASSPRPGLALDNEQFF.

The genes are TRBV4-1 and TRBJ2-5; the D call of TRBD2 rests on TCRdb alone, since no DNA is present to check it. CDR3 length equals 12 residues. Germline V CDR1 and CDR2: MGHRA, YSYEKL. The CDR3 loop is CASSQPSGTQYF.

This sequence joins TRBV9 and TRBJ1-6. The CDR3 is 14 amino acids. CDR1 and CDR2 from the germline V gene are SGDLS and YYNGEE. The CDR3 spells CASSVQVGNSPLHF. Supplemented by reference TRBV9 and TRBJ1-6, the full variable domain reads DSGVTQTPKHLITATGQRVTLRCSPRSGDLSVYWYQQSLDQGLQFLIQYYNGEERAKGNILERFSAQQFPDLHSELNLSSLELGDSALYFCASSVQVGNSPLHFGNGTRLTVT.

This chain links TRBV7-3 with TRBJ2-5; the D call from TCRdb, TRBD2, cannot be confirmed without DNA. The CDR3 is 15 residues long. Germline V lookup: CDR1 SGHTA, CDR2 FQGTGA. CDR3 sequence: CASSLTREPGETQYF.

The CDR3 here is CAISESQGQVGNQPQHF. The chain couples TRBV10-3 to TRBJ1-5; absent DNA, TCRdb's TRBD1 call cannot be checked. In germline, CDR1 is ENHRY, CDR2 SYGVKD. CDR3 size: 17 residues.

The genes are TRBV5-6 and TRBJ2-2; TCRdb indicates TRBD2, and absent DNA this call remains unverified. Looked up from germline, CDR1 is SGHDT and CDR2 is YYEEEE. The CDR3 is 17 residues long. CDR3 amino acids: CASSEVGKIKSGGELFF.

The CDR3 is CASSSTISREGPTDTQYF. The chain recombines TRBV11-1 with TRBJ2-3; TCRdb outputs TRBD2, but without DNA this stays unchecked. Germline CDR1 SGHAT, CDR2 FQDESV (reference sequence). CDR3 length: 18 residues.

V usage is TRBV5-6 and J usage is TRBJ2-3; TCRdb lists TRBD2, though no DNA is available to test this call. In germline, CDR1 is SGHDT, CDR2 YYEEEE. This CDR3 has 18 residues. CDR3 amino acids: CASSEGLAGARGTDTQYF. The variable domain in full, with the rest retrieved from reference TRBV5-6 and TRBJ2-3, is DAGVTQSPTHLIKTRGQQVTLRCSPKSGHDTVSWYQQALGQGPQFIFQYYEEEERQRGNFPDRFSGHQFPNYSSELNVNALLLGDSALYLCASSEGLAGARGTDTQYFGPGTRLTVL.

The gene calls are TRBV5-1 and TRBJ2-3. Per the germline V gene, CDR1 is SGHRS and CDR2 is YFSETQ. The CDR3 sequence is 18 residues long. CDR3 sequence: CASSLREPMIFGTDTQYF.

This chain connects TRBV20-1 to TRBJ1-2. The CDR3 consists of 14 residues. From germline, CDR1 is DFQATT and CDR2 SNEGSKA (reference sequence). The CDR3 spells CSAREQHGNYGYTF.